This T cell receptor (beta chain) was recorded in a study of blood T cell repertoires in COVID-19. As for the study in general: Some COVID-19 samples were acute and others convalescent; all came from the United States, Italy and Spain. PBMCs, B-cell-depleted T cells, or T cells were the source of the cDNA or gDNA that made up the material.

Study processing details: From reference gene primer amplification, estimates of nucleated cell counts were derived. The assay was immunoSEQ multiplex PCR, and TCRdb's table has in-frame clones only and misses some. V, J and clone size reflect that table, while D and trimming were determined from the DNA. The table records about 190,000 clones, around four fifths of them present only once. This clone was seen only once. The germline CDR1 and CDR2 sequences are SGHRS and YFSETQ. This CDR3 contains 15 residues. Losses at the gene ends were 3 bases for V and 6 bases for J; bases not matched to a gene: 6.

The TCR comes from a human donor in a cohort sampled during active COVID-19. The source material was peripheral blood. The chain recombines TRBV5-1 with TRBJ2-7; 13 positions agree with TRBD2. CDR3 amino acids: CASSSLAGGAGEQYF. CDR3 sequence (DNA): TGCGCCAGCAGCTCACTAGCGGGAGGGGCCGGCGAGCAGTACTTC.